This TCR beta chain stems from a study of identical twins. The V end lost 5 bases, the J end lost 4 bases, and 15 bases lay between the germline ends. Germline loops: CDR1 MNHEY, CDR2 SMNVEV (reference sequence). CDR3 size: 15 residues. In TCRdb, the 5' RACE reads were re-called with MiXCR into one record per CDR3 protein. The table shows some 1,600,000 distinct CDR3 sequences, with about 30% occurring only once. This chain uses TRBV27 with TRBJ2-1; no reliable D call. Specimen: cord blood. This receptor was taken from a newborn girl in good health. The CDR3 coding sequence is TGTGCCAGCAGTGCGTGGACCACCCAGTACAATGAGCAGTTCTTC. Translating gives CASSAWTTQYNEQFF.